These 23 T cell receptor beta chains came from one sample sequenced in a study of OX40 agonist ivuxolimab in advanced cancers. Libraries were prepared through the immunoSEQ multiplex PCR assay. As stored in TCRdb, this immuneACCESS dataset retains in-frame rearrangements with V and J assigned. A fraction of the clones does not appear; measured against another copy, unresolved V genes explain less than half of the discrepancy, and the remainder lacks a known reason. The sample table records about 93,000 clones; about 91% of these occur just once. The top ten clones comprise 0.33% of the sample. Sequences were derived from CD4+ or CD8+ T cells sorted from blood, sampled in a trial of the OX40 agonist ivuxolimab. These receptors originate from an adult with an advanced solid tumor such as melanoma, head and neck, liver or kidney cancer.

This rearrangement joins TRBV5-4 to TRBJ2-3; 7 bases map to TRBD2. This CDR3 comprises 15 residues. The V gene end was trimmed by 0 bases and the J gene end by 3 bases; junction bases not matched to a gene: 4. The germline V gene has CDR1 SGHNT and CDR2 YYREEE (reference sequence). The CDR3 is CASSLAGGGTDTQYF. In nucleotides, the CDR3 is TGTGCCAGCAGCTTGGCGGGGGGAGGGACAGATACGCAGTATTTT.

This sequence joins TRBV5-1 and TRBJ2-3, with TRBD1 as a possible D gene (6 bases). V was trimmed by 6 bases and J by 3 bases, leaving 14 bases between them. Germline CDR1 is SGHRS and CDR2 is YFSETQ. The CDR3 loop spans 14 amino acids. The CDR3: CASNPRDITDTQYF. The CDR3 DNA follows: TGCGCCAGCAATCCCCGGGACATTACAGATACGCAGTATTTT.

The rearrangement links TRBV28 to TRBJ2-1; 16 nucleotides line up with TRBD2. This CDR3 is built from 22 residues. Losses at the gene ends were 5 bases for V and 0 bases for J; bases not matched to a gene: 16. Germline V gives CDR1 MDHEN, CDR2 SYDVKM. The CDR3 DNA is TGTGCCAGCAGTACCCCCTACCCCGGGACTAGCGGGAGGGCCTTCTCCTACAATGAGCAGTTCTTC. As protein: CASSTPYPGTSGRAFSYNEQFF.

The genes are TRBV7-2 and TRBJ1-2; 9 bases match TRBD1. V was pared by 5 bases and J by 6 bases, with 7 bases of the junction left unmatched. Germline V lookup: CDR1 SGHTA, CDR2 FQGNSA. This CDR3 is built from 14 residues. DNA of the CDR3: TGTGCCAGCAGCATACAGGGGGCGCAGAATGGCTACACCTTC. It yields the protein CASSIQGAQNGYTF.

This chain joins TRBV7-2 and TRBJ2-3; TRBD1 or TRBD2 may be the D gene (6 bases each). CDR3 length: 13 residues. Germline V gene lookup returns CDR1 SGHTA and CDR2 FQGNSA. Trimming stripped 8 bases from V and 1 base from J, with 10 bases between. Written as DNA, the CDR3 is TGTGCCAGCCGGAGGGGGGGCACAGATACGCAGTATTTT. This codes for CASRRGGTDTQYF.

For the CDR3, the DNA is TGTGCCAGCAGTACCAGGGGCCCCCTAGGTAATGAAAAACTGTTTTTT. Protein sequence: CASSTRGPLGNEKLFF. V and J are TRBV28 and TRBJ1-4; a possible D gene is TRBD1 (6 bases). Germline V lookup: CDR1 MDHEN, CDR2 SYDVKM. With 5 bases removed from V and 4 bases from J, the gap between germline ends came to 17 bases. The length of the CDR3 is 16 residues.

The rearrangement joins TRBV28 to TRBJ1-6; the D gene is possibly TRBD1 (5 bases). The CDR3 consists of 15 residues. Looked up from germline, CDR1 is MDHEN and CDR2 is SYDVKM. Between the trimmed V and J ends, which lost 5 bases and 7 bases, there was a span of 15 bases. This CDR3 is CASSPSGLGNSPLHF. In DNA form, the CDR3 reads TGTGCCAGCAGTCCCTCAGGGTTGGGGAATTCACCCCTCCACTTT.

The J gene is TRBJ2-3, the V gene TRBV5-4; 8 bases are shared with TRBD2. CDR1 is SGHNT and CDR2 is YYREEE in the germline V gene (reference sequence). The CDR3 is made up of 16 amino acids. The junction had 7 bases not matched to a gene; V was cut back by 0 bases and J by 4 bases. The CDR3 protein is CASSLAEAGVADTQYF. In DNA form, the CDR3 reads TGTGCCAGCAGCTTGGCCGAAGCGGGAGTGGCAGATACGCAGTATTTT.

This sequence joins TRBV30 and TRBJ2-5, with D hard to call. The germline V and J ends were trimmed by 0 bases and 0 bases, with 2 bases remaining between them. Germline assignment: CDR1 GTSNPN and CDR2 SVGIG (reference sequence). This CDR3 contains 12 residues. Here the CDR3 reads CAWSVNQETQYF. In nucleotides, the CDR3 is TGTGCCTGGAGTGTGAACCAAGAGACCCAGTACTTC.

As DNA, the CDR3 is TGTGCCAGCAGCCTCAGGGACAGGGCGGTCGCTGGAAACACCATATATTTT. Encoded protein: CASSLRDRAVAGNTIYF. The chain uses TRBV7-4 and TRBJ1-3, with 9 positions matching TRBD1. The CDR3 spans 17 residues. Germline values: CDR1 SGHVT, CDR2 SQSDAQ. V dropped 5 bases and J dropped 2; count of bases not matched to a gene: 10.

V usage is TRBV25-1 and J usage is TRBJ1-2, with D tentatively TRBD1 (5 bases). The germline V gene has CDR1 MGHDK and CDR2 SYGVNS. The V end was cut by 3 bases, the J end by 8 bases, with 19 bases between. CDR3 size: 15 residues. The CDR3 DNA sequence: TGTGCCAGCAGTGAGCTGGGACTCACGGTTGGGGGCTACACCTTC. Translating gives CASSELGLTVGGYTF.

V and J are TRBV6-5 and TRBJ1-1; D ambiguous. V shed 6 bases and J shed 10 bases, with 12 bases lying between them. Germline values: CDR1 MNHEY, CDR2 SVGAGI. The CDR3 has 11 amino acids. For the CDR3, the DNA is TGTGCCAGCAGCCCCGGGGAAGTAGCTTTCTTT. Translation gives CASSPGEVAFF.

The chain is built from TRBV7-2 and TRBJ2-1; 10 nucleotides align to TRBD2. Trimming cost V 5 bases and J 7 bases; bases outside gene matches: 11. CDR3 size: 16 residues. Germline assignment: CDR1 SGHTA and CDR2 FQGNSA. CDR3 DNA sequence: TGTGCCAGCAGCACACAAGCGGGAGGGCCAAGAAATGAGCAGTTCTTC. Residues: CASSTQAGGPRNEQFF.

The rearrangement joins TRBV6-5 to TRBJ1-1, with TRBD1 as a possible D gene (5 bases). In germline, CDR1 is MNHEY, CDR2 SVGAGI. V was cut by 7 bases and J by 4 bases, with 16 bases left in between. The CDR3 spans 14 residues. CDR3 bases: TGTGCCAGCACCCCTCAGGGAGGTAGCACTGAAGCTTTCTTT. As protein: CASTPQGGSTEAFF.

This clone is a singleton in its sample. The rearrangement uses TRBV4-1 and TRBJ1-1; D may be TRBD1 (5 bases). Trimming took off 1 base at V and 1 base at J, with 19 bases between the two ends. This CDR3 contains 18 residues. The V gene's germline CDR1 is MGHRA and CDR2 YSYEKL. CDR3 protein: CASSQGVGKQGPNTEAFF. CDR3 coding DNA: TGCGCCAGCAGCCAAGGCGTGGGGAAGCAGGGTCCGAACACTGAAGCTTTCTTT.

This chain uses TRBV7-2 with TRBJ1-1; D is unresolved. Trimming pared 1 base from V and 1 base from J, leaving 10 bases between. The CDR3 loop spans 15 amino acids. Per germline, CDR1 SGHTA and CDR2 FQGNSA. The CDR3 sequence is CASSLVPIRNTEAFF. In DNA form, the CDR3 reads TGTGCCAGCAGCTTAGTCCCGATTAGGAACACTGAAGCTTTCTTT.

The rearrangement uses TRBV7-2 and TRBJ2-3; weak D call: TRBD2 (5 bases). CDR1 SGHTA and CDR2 FQGNSA come from the germline V gene. V was clipped by 2 bases and J by 2 bases, with 8 bases between them. The CDR3 is 14 residues long. CDR3 protein: CASSLSGYTDTQYF. For the CDR3, the DNA is TGTGCCAGCAGCTTATCGGGGTACACAGATACGCAGTATTTT.

The rearrangement links TRBV4-2 to TRBJ2-7; 14 bases map to TRBD2. Trimming at V came to 3 bases and at J to 1 base, leaving 11 bases not matched to a gene. Germline CDR1 is LGHNA and CDR2 is YNFKEQ. The CDR3 runs 19 residues. CDR3 in DNA: TGTGCCAGCAGCCATTATGGGGGACTAGCGGGAGAAAGTTCCTACGAGCAGTACTTC. Translating gives CASSHYGGLAGESSYEQYF.

This clone was counted a single time. The rearrangement links TRBV4-3 to TRBJ1-1; 7 bases are shared with TRBD1. This CDR3 has 19 residues. Germline assignment: CDR1 LGHNA and CDR2 YSLEER. V was pared by 1 base and J by 0 bases, with 14 bases of the junction left unmatched. CDR3 DNA: TGCGCCAGCAGCCAAGGTTTTTCTTCGGGACAGATCATGAACACTGAAGCTTTCTTT. Translating it yields CASSQGFSSGQIMNTEAFF.

V and J are TRBV19 and TRBJ2-7; TRBD1 is a possible D gene (5 bases). This CDR3 spans 14 amino acids. The ends were cut back, 5 bases at V and 6 bases at J, with 17 bases in the middle. Germline values: CDR1 LNHDA, CDR2 SQIVND (reference sequence). Here the CDR3 reads CASSRGRASGEQYF. The CDR3 DNA reads as TGTGCCAGTAGTCGAGGCAGGGCTTCGGGCGAGCAGTACTTC.

This clone occurred once. This chain joins TRBV7-2 and TRBJ2-5; 7 bases match TRBD1. The CDR3 is 14 amino acids. Germline CDR1 is SGHTA and CDR2 is FQGNSA. V lost 4 bases to trimming and J lost 4 bases; unmatched junction nucleotides: 6. CDR3 coding DNA: TGTGCCAGCAGCTACGTGGGACAGATAGAGACCCAGTACTTC. It specifies CASSYVGQIETQYF. The whole variable domain, filled in from reference TRBV7-2 and TRBJ2-5, reads GAGVSQSPSNKVTEKGKDVELRCDPISGHTALYWYRQSLGQGLEFLIYFQGNSAPDKSGLPSDRFSAERTGGSVSTLTIQRTQQEDSAVYLCASSYVGQIETQYFGPGTRLLVL.

J is TRBJ1-1 and V is TRBV5-5; D might be TRBD1 (6 bases). The CDR3 runs to 15 residues. Germline V gives CDR1 SGHKS, CDR2 YYEKEE (reference sequence). The germline V and J ends were trimmed by 0 bases and 4 bases, with 13 bases remaining between them. This CDR3 reads CASSLDGGWGTEAFF. The DNA of the CDR3 is TGTGCCAGCAGCTTGGATGGGGGCTGGGGCACTGAAGCTTTCTTT.

The V call is TRBV28, the J call TRBJ1-5; 10 bases map to TRBD1. The V gene's germline CDR1 is MDHEN and CDR2 SYDVKM. J lost 0 bases, V lost 5 bases, and 4 bases had no gene match. This CDR3 comprises 16 residues. The CDR3 is CASSRDRGSSNQPQHF. The CDR3 DNA reads as TGTGCCAGCAGTAGGGACAGGGGTTCTAGCAATCAGCCCCAGCATTTT.